The rows below give T cell receptor beta chains drawn from one sample of a study of memory CD4+ T cells and cytomegalovirus serostatus. TCRdb keeps only in-frame clones here, not all; method: immunoSEQ multiplex PCR. This table holds some 52,000 clones, 80% found once. The sample taken for sequencing was memory CD4+ T cells from blood. These receptors were obtained from an adult in good health and CMV-seropositive. Both conserved end residues are part of each CDR3. The order of the fields is V gene, J gene, CDR3 protein.

TRBV27	TRBJ1-1	CASKGQGQVTEAFF
TRBV6-6	TRBJ1-1	CASREIPGSEAFF
TRBV19	TRBJ2-4	CASSSTGRAKNIQYF
TRBV20-1	TRBJ1-1	CSASRKGAFF
TRBV2	TRBJ2-3	CASSEVADRPTDTQYF
TRBV7-8	TRBJ1-6	CASRLEGSLHNSPLHF
TRBV28	TRBJ2-2	CASSFLNTGELFF
TRBV29-1	TRBJ2-3	CSVGPTDTQYF
TRBV7-2	TRBJ2-3	CASRPGTGIDTQYF
TRBV6-5	TRBJ1-1	CASSYDRVTEAFF
TRBV7-2	TRBJ2-3	CASSSTLHEHTQYF
TRBV7-2	TRBJ2-2	CASSFSGTGGSGELFF
TRBV5-1	TRBJ2-5	CASSLGLNQETQYF
TRBV9	TRBJ2-1	CASSVALDHNEQFF
TRBV5-8	TRBJ1-2	CASTPRGASGYTF
TRBV6-1	TRBJ2-7	CASRQTGSIHEQYF
TRBV5-1	TRBJ1-5	CASSLDSGNQPQHF
TRBV28	TRBJ1-3	CASSSNHPGHLSTGNTIYF
TRBV5-1	TRBJ2-1	CASSLTGVNEQFF
TRBV6-1	TRBJ1-2	CASSGRTYGYTF
TRBV28	TRBJ2-4	CASSSGQLAKNIQYF
TRBV19	TRBJ1-5	CASSGELQGNQPQHF
TRBV30	TRBJ2-3	CAWSTGGWGDTQYF
TRBV2	TRBJ1-2	CASSGGQGTYGYTF
TRBV5-1	TRBJ2-3	CASSLEDTQYF
TRBV19	TRBJ1-5	CASNDRSPGNQPQHF
TRBV29-1	TRBJ2-1	CSVRDRGIENNEQFF
TRBV18	TRBJ1-5	CASSLGQNTNQPQHF
TRBV19	TRBJ1-1	CASSSQGLRTEAFF
TRBV6-5	TRBJ1-1	CASNRGRYTEAFF
TRBV10-3	TRBJ2-7	CAIKVGQGHEQYF
TRBV7-2	TRBJ2-7	CASSANSYEQYF
TRBV5-4	TRBJ1-1	CASYRAGNTEAFF
TRBV18	TRBJ2-1	CASSPQSGTSGSNEQFF
TRBV28	TRBJ2-7	CASSFASEQYF
TRBV2	TRBJ1-3	CASRAAYSGNTIYF
TRBV5-4	TRBJ2-1	CASSRRLAGVYNEQFF
TRBV30	TRBJ1-4	CAWSRGHRGEKLFF
TRBV18	TRBJ2-7	CASSPPGRTSGIYEQYF
TRBV5-6	TRBJ2-5	CASSLAGGGVNQYF
TRBV28	TRBJ2-7	CASSLGGGSHEQYF
TRBV29-1	TRBJ1-6	CSVEGRAGARYNSPLHF
TRBV7-8	TRBJ1-1	CASRPGQGGEAFF
TRBV7-3	TRBJ2-2	CASSEGQGSTGELFF
TRBV5-1	TRBJ2-2	CASSRWADDFGELFF
TRBV6-5	TRBJ2-7	CASSDSGGGYEQYF
TRBV27	TRBJ2-2	CASSPNRDTGELFF
TRBV30	TRBJ2-7	CAWSVRAAGSTTEQYF
TRBV2	TRBJ1-6	CASLSRLGSPLHF